Shown below are 10 T cell receptor beta chains from a single sample sequenced in a study of cytomegalovirus exposure and HLA in healthy donors. Generated by immunoSEQ multiplex PCR, the TCRdb table keeps only in-frame clones and is missing some. Altogether approximately 160,000 clones are present, around four fifths being singletons, with the ten largest covering around 2.4%. The sequencing input was PBMCs. These receptors all stem from a young man in good health and CMV-seropositive.

The chain uses TRBV6-5 and TRBJ2-7, with TRBD2 matching 10 bases. V shed 6 bases, J shed 2 bases, and the junction held 7 bases outside the gene matches. The germline V gene has CDR1 MNHEY and CDR2 SVGAGI. There are 15 residues in the CDR3. DNA for the CDR3: TGTGCCAGCAGATCTCAACTAGCGGGACCCTACGAGCAGTACTTC. This codes for CASRSQLAGPYEQYF.

The V and J genes are TRBV6-1 and TRBJ2-3; D remains unclear. The CDR3 is 12 residues long. V lost 8 bases, J lost 0 bases, and 6 bases lay in between. Germline assignment: CDR1 MNHNS and CDR2 SASEGT. CDR3 nucleotides: TGTGCCAGCTGCGGAAGCACAGATACGCAGTATTTT. Its translation is CASCGSTDTQYF.

The rearrangement links TRBV4-3 to TRBJ2-2; maybe TRBD2 (7 bases). The CDR3 consists of 16 residues. Trimming pared 0 bases from V and 6 bases from J, leaving 14 bases between. The germline V gene encodes CDR1 LGHNA and CDR2 YSLEER. Written as DNA, the CDR3 is TGCGCCAGCAGCCAAGAAGGGGGGGGGTCCGCCGGGGAGCTGTTTTTT. This translates into CASSQEGGGSAGELFF.

The rearrangement uses TRBV15 and TRBJ1-2, with D possibly matching TRBD1 (5 bases). CDR3 length: 15 amino acids. V dropped 5 bases and J dropped 1 base, with 14 bases sitting between them. The germline gives CDR1 LNHNV, CDR2 YYDKDF (reference sequence). This CDR3 reads CATSGHVGGNYGYTF. CDR3 nucleotide sequence: TGTGCCACCAGCGGTCATGTGGGGGGTAACTATGGCTACACCTTC.

This chain connects TRBV30 to TRBJ1-1; 7 bases line up with TRBD1. This CDR3 is 14 amino acids long. V lost 3 bases, J lost 1 base, and 5 bases stayed unmatched. CDR1 and CDR2 from the germline V gene are GTSNPN and SVGIG (reference sequence). CDR3 sequence: CAWSRHRGNTEAFF. Written as DNA, the CDR3 is TGTGCCTGGAGCAGGCACAGGGGGAACACTGAAGCTTTCTTT.

The CDR3 nucleotides read TGTGCCAGCAGCCCCCCGGGACTCGCTTCCTACGAGCAGTACTTC. This translates into CASSPPGLASYEQYF. The chain couples TRBV11-2 to TRBJ2-7, with a possible D match to TRBD2 (6 bases). Germline V gives CDR1 SGHAT, CDR2 FQNNGV. With 5 bases removed from V and 1 base from J, the gap between germline ends came to 15 bases. The CDR3 runs to 15 residues.

The chain couples TRBV7-6 to TRBJ2-7; D gene uncertain. Trimming left V 2 bases short and J 6 bases short, with 11 bases between. The CDR3 is 13 amino acids. Germline lookup yields CDR1 SGHVS and CDR2 FNYEAQ. This chain's CDR3 is CASSLSNELEQYF. CDR3 coding DNA: TGTGCCAGCAGCTTAAGTAACGAACTCGAGCAGTACTTC. The full variable domain, rest sourced from reference TRBV7-6 and TRBJ2-7, is GAGVSQSPRYKVTKRGQDVALRCDPISGHVSLYWYRQALGQGPEFLTYFNYEAQQDKSGLPNDRFSAERPEGSISTLTIQRTEQRDSAMYRCASSLSNELEQYFGPGTRLTVT.

This clone has a handful of counts. J is TRBJ1-2 and V is TRBV5-1; 7 bases map to TRBD1. Losses at the gene ends were 4 bases for V and 7 bases for J; bases not matched to a gene: 10. Germline CDR1 is SGHRS and CDR2 is YFSETQ. The CDR3 extends over 14 amino acids. The CDR3 nucleotides read TGCGCCAGCAGCCAAGGGACAGTTGGCTTTGGCTACACCTTC. Translated: CASSQGTVGFGYTF.

The V gene is TRBV29-1, the J gene TRBJ1-2; no definite D call. The CDR3 runs 13 residues. Germline CDR1 reads SQVTM; CDR2 reads ANQGSEA. Trimming stripped 5 bases from V and 3 bases from J, with 13 bases between. The CDR3 DNA sequence: TGCAGCGTTCCCCGGTCGGGTTACTATGGCTACACCTTC. This encodes CSVPRSGYYGYTF. Based on the CDR3 plus reference TRBV29-1 and TRBJ1-2, the full variable domain is SAVISQKPSRDICQRGTSLTIQCQVDSQVTMMFWYRQQPGQSLTLIATANQGSEATYESGFVIDKFPISRPNLTFSTLTVSNMSPEDSSIYLCSVPRSGYYGYTFGSGTRLTVV.

The J gene is TRBJ2-5, the V gene TRBV6-1, with 7 bases fitting TRBD1. The CDR3 totals 13 residues. Germline lookup yields CDR1 MNHNS and CDR2 SASEGT. V shed 10 bases and J 1 base; nucleotides not matched to a gene: 6. Here the CDR3 reads CAIGQASQETQYF. CDR3 in DNA: TGTGCCATCGGACAGGCCAGCCAAGAGACCCAGTACTTC.